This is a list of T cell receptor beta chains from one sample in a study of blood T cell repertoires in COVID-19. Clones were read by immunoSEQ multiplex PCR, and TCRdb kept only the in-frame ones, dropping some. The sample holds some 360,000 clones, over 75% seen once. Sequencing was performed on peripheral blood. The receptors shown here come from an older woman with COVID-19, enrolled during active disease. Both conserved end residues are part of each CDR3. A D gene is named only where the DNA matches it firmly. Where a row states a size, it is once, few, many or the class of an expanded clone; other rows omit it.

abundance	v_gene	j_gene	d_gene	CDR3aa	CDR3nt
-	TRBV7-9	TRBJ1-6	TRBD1	CASGTGDSPLHF	TGTGCCAGCGGGACAGGGGATTCACCCCTCCACTTT
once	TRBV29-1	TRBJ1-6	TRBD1	CSAWDRDGPLHF	TGCAGCGCTTGGGACAGGGACGGACCCCTCCACTTT
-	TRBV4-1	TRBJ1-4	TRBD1	CASSQVGTGAEKLFF	TGCGCCAGCAGCCAAGTGGGGACAGGGGCTGAAAAACTGTTTTTT
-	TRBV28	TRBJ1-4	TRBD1	CASSPQGAANEKLFF	TGTGCCAGCAGTCCCCAGGGGGCGGCTAATGAAAAACTGTTTTTT
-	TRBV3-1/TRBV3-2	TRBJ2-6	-	CASSQDRGRKLTGANVLTF	TGTGCCAGCAGCCAAGACCGCGGGCGAAAATTAACTGGGGCCAACGTCCTGACTTTC
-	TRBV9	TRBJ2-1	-	CASSVTHSSHGKDHNEQFF	TGTGCCAGCAGCGTAACCCATTCCTCCCACGGGAAGGATCACAATGAGCAGTTCTTC
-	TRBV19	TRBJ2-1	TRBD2	CASKRTSGNNEQFF	TGTGCCAGTAAACGGACTAGCGGGAACAATGAGCAGTTCTTC
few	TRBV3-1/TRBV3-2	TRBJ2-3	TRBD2	CASSVQRGGRTDTQYF	TGTGCCAGCAGCGTCCAGCGGGGGGGCAGGACAGATACGCAGTATTTT
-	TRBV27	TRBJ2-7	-	CASSLSTGTYSYEQYF	TGTGCCAGCAGTTTATCCACAGGTACTTACTCCTACGAGCAGTACTTC
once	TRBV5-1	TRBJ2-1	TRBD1	CASSPGQGAGEQFF	TGCGCCAGCAGCCCGGGACAGGGGGCAGGTGAGCAGTTCTTC
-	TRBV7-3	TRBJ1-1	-	CASSHMGGTEAFF	TGTGCCAGCAGCCACATGGGGGGAACTGAAGCTTTCTTT
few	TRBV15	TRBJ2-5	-	CATSRDRGKQETQYF	TGTGCCACCAGCAGAGATAGGGGTAAACAAGAGACCCAGTACTTC
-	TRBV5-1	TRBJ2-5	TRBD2	CASSLSSGVQETQYF	TGCGCCAGCAGCTTGTCTAGCGGGGTTCAAGAGACCCAGTACTTC
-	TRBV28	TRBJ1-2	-	CASSLDLLDGYTF	TGTGCCAGCAGTTTAGACTTGCTGGATGGCTACACCTTC
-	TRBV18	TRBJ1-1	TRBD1	CASSPPGQPEAFF	TGTGCCAGCTCACCACCGGGACAGCCCGAAGCTTTCTTT
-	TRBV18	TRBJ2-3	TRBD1	CASSSSKGQGYTDTQYF	TGTGCCAGCTCATCTTCTAAGGGACAGGGGTACACAGATACGCAGTATTTT
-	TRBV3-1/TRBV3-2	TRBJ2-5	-	CASSHYAQETQYF	TGTGCCAGCAGCCACTACGCTCAAGAGACCCAGTACTTC
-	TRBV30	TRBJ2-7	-	CAWSVRTTRTFDEQYF	TGTGCCTGGAGTGTACGGACGACTAGAACTTTCGACGAGCAGTACTTC
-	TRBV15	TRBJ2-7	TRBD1	CATSRELGQLSYEQYF	TGTGCCACCAGCAGAGAGTTGGGACAGCTCTCCTACGAGCAGTACTTC
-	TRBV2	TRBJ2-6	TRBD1	CARSFQQGAGANVLTF	TGTGCCAGGTCTTTTCAACAGGGGGCTGGGGCCAACGTCCTGACTTTC
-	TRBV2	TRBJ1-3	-	CASVQDRSGNTIYF	TGTGCCAGCGTACAGGACCGGTCTGGAAACACCATATATTTT
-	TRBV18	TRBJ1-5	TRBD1	CASSGTGGDQPQHF	TGTGCCAGCTCTGGGACAGGGGGGGATCAGCCCCAGCATTTT
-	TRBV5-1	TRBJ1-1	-	CASSYGSEGSVEAFF	TGCGCCAGCAGCTATGGCTCGGAGGGGAGTGTTGAAGCTTTCTTT
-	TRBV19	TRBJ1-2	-	CATYEEGRRGNYGYTF	TGTGCCACCTACGAAGAGGGAAGGCGAGGGAACTATGGCTACACCTTC
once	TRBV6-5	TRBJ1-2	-	CASKGLEGGYGYTF	TGTGCCAGCAAGGGGCTGGAGGGAGGATATGGCTACACCTTC
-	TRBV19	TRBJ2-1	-	CASADRSGFDEQFF	TGTGCCAGTGCAGACAGGTCGGGGTTCGATGAGCAGTTCTTC
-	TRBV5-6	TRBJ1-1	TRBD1	CASSFRQTGGSEAFF	TGTGCCAGCAGCTTCCGCCAGACAGGGGGCTCTGAAGCTTTCTTT